This TCR beta chain was sequenced in a study of response to subunit inactivated influenza vaccine. Study-wide points: There was a suggestion from the authors that each seasonal influenza vaccination recruits few new T cells.

Via MiXCR, TCRdb re-called the RT-PCR reads, giving one row per CDR3 protein. The sample yields over 450,000 distinct CDR3 sequences, over 10% seen once. In the case of this clonotype: Its target is unknown.

Trimming shortened V by 1 base and J by 0 bases, and 7 bases separated the two germline ends. This CDR3 contains 15 residues. Per germline, CDR1 MNHEY and CDR2 SMNVEV (reference sequence). The TCR was taken from a man in his forties or fifties who received an inactivated influenza vaccine. The sample consisted of PBMCs from blood, taken about 40 days after vaccination. The chain couples TRBV27 to TRBJ2-1; tentatively, D is TRBD2 (5 bases). CDR3: CASSLYSDSYNEQFF. CDR3 in DNA: TGTGCCAGCAGTTTATATAGCGACTCCTACAATGAGCAGTTCTTC.